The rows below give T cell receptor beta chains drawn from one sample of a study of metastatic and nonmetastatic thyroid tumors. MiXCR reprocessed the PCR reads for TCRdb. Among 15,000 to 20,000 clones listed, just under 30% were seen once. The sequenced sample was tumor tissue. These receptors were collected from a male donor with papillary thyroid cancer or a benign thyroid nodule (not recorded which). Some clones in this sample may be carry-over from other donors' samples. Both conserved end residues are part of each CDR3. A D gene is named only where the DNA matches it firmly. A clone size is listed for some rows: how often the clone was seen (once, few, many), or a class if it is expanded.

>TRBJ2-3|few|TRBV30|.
CAWGPGLSTDTQYF
TGTGCCTGGGGGCCGGGACTGAGCACAGATACGCAGTATTTT
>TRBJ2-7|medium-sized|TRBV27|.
CASSSPYEQYF
TGTGCCAGCAGTTCTCCCTACGAGCAGTACTTC
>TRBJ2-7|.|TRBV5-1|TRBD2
CASRREGSTYEQYF
TGCGCCAGCAGAAGGGAGGGGTCAACCTACGAGCAGTACTTC
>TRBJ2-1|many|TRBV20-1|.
CSASPQSTGINEQFF
TGCAGTGCTTCGCCCCAATCCACCGGCATCAATGAGCAGTTCTTC
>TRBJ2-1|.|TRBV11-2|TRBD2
CASSLGLAAHDEQFF
TGTGCCAGCAGCTTAGGACTAGCGGCTCACGATGAGCAGTTCTTC
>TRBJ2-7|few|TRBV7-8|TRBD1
CASSSTGSEQYF
TGTGCCAGCAGCTCGACAGGGAGCGAGCAGTACTTC
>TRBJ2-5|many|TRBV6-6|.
CASSYTGRGETQYF
TGTGCCAGCAGTTACACGGGGAGAGGAGAGACCCAGTACTTC
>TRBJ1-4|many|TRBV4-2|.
CASSPRDSRGLAEKLFF
TGTGCCAGCAGCCCAAGGGATTCTCGGGGGTTGGCTGAAAAACTGTTTTTT
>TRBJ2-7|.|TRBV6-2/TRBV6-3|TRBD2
CASSWTSGLAYEQYF
TGTGCCAGCAGCTGGACTAGCGGGTTGGCCTACGAGCAGTACTTC
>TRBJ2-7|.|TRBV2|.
CASSGGTSYEQYF
TGTGCCAGCAGTGGCGGGACCTCCTACGAGCAGTACTTC
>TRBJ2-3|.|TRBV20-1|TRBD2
CSGISGSSTGDTQYF
TGCAGTGGGATTAGCGGGAGCTCGACAGGGGATACGCAGTATTTT
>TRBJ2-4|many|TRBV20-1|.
CSARDVGNIQYF
TGCAGTGCTAGAGACGTAGGAAACATTCAGTACTTC
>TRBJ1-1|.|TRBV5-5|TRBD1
CASSLGSTGDTEAFF
TGTGCCAGCAGCTTGGGTTCAACAGGGGACACTGAAGCTTTCTTT
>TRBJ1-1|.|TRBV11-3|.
CASGGGNPSNTEAFF
TGTGCCAGCGGGGGGGGGAACCCCTCCAACACTGAAGCTTTCTTT
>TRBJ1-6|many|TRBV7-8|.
CASSLVAWGSPLHF
TGTGCCAGCAGCTTAGTAGCATGGGGTTCACCCCTCCACTTT
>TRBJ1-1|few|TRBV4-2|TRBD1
CASSQVRGQGRTEAFF
TGTGCCAGCAGCCAAGTACGGGGACAGGGTAGGACTGAAGCTTTCTTT
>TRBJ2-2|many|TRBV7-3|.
CASSLTGEAGELFF
TGTGCCAGCAGCTTAACTGGGGAGGCCGGGGAGCTGTTTTTT
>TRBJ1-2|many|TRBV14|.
CASSQDWIGKGYTF
TGTGCCAGCAGCCAAGATTGGATAGGGAAGGGCTACACCTTC
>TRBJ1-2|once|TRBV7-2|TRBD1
CASSSYEGQKAGYTF
TGTGCCAGCAGCTCTTACGAGGGACAGAAGGCCGGCTACACCTTC
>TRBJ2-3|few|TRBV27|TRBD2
CASSLIGGGGGKTDTQYF
TGTGCCAGCAGTCTGATCGGCGGGGGAGGTGGAAAAACAGATACGCAGTATTTT
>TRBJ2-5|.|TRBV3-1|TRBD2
CASSPTSGRTRGETQYF
TGTGCCAGCAGCCCGACTAGCGGGAGAACCAGGGGGGAGACCCAGTACTTC
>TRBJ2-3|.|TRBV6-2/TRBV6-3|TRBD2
CATGLAGTDTQYF
TGTGCCACCGGACTAGCGGGCACAGATACGCAGTATTTT
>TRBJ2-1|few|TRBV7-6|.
CASSFPSTHEQFF
TGTGCCAGCAGCTTCCCGTCGACCCATGAGCAGTTCTTC
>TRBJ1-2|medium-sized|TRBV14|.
CASSQEKDPYYGYTF
TGTGCCAGCAGCCAAGAAAAAGACCCGTATTATGGCTACACCTTC
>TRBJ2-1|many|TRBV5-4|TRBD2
CASSSETSGAANEQFF
TGTGCCAGCAGCTCTGAGACTAGCGGGGCCGCCAATGAGCAGTTCTTC
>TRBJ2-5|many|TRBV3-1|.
CASRGVAREAQYF
TGTGCCAGCAGAGGGGTTGCGCGAGAGGCCCAGTACTTC
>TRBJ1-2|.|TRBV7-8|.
CASSLMEQNYGYTF
TGTGCCAGCAGCTTAATGGAACAGAACTATGGCTACACCTTC
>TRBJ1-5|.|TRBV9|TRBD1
CASSVAGGGRHNQPQHF
TGTGCCAGCAGCGTAGCAGGGGGCGGGAGACACAATCAGCCCCAGCATTTT
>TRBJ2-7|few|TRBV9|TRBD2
CASSVGGLPTYEQYF
TGTGCCAGCAGCGTGGGGGGACTACCGACCTACGAGCAGTACTTC
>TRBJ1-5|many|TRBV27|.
CASSLGGNNLQPQHF
TGTGCCAGCAGTTTAGGTGGGAACAATCTTCAGCCCCAGCATTTT